Listed below are T cell receptor beta chains from one sample, sequenced in a study of blood T cells in healthy people across ages. TCRdb called the 5' RACE reads again in MiXCR, with one record for every CDR3 protein. The table records approximately 350,000 distinct CDR3 sequences, approximately 52% of them present only once. Material: blood. The receptor set was obtained from a man in his sixties in good health. Both conserved end residues are part of each CDR3. D genes are given only for firm matches. Size is stated for part of the rows, as once, few or many counts, or as a class when the clone is expanded.

CDR3aa,CDR3nt,v_gene,len,d_gene,j_gene,abundance
CASSTQTGGEKLFF,TGTGCCAGCAGTACACAGACAGGGGGTGAAAAACTGTTTTTT,TRBV6-6,14,TRBD1,TRBJ1-4,few
CASSLGRGLAGETQYF,TGCGCCAGCAGCTTGGGACGCGGACTAGCGGGAGAGACCCAGTACTTC,TRBV5-1,16,TRBD2,TRBJ2-5,NA
CASSQDGGPRETQYF,TGTGCCAGCAGCCAAGATGGGGGCCCTCGGGAGACCCAGTACTTC,TRBV4-2,15,NA,TRBJ2-5,many
CSVDPGQNRNEQYF,TGCAGCGTAGATCCGGGACAAAATCGGAACGAGCAGTACTTC,TRBV29-1,14,NA,TRBJ2-7,NA
CASSQALAEITDTQYF,TGCGCCAGCAGCCAAGCCCTAGCGGAGATCACAGATACGCAGTATTTT,TRBV4-1,16,TRBD2,TRBJ2-3,NA
CASSSIRTTRYNEQFF,TGTGCCAGCAGCTCTATAAGGACTACCCGCTACAATGAGCAGTTCTTC,TRBV7-9,16,NA,TRBJ2-1,once
CASTATSGGSGAQYF,TGTGCCAGCACCGCGACTAGCGGGGGGTCTGGGGCCCAGTACTTC,TRBV12-3/TRBV12-4,15,TRBD2,TRBJ2-7,NA
CATSDPSRAGGTTDTQYF,TGTGCCACCAGTGATCCTAGTAGAGCGGGAGGAACCACAGATACGCAGTATTTT,TRBV24-1,18,TRBD2,TRBJ2-3,many
CASSLRDRGRANEQFF,TGTGCCAGCAGCCTTCGGGACAGGGGGCGCGCGAATGAGCAGTTCTTC,TRBV11-3,16,TRBD1,TRBJ2-1,NA
CASSLSPSDTQYF,TGTGCCAGCAGCTTATCCCCCTCAGATACGCAGTATTTT,TRBV11-2,13,NA,TRBJ2-3,few
CASSLAPLREQYF,TGTGCCAGCAGCTTAGCGCCCCTGCGCGAGCAGTACTTC,TRBV7-2,13,NA,TRBJ2-7,NA
CASRKRGDLINEQFF,TGTGCCAGCAGGAAACGGGGGGACCTCATCAATGAGCAGTTCTTC,TRBV7-2,15,TRBD2,TRBJ2-1,NA
CASSPARAYTEAFF,TGTGCCAGCTCACCAGCCAGGGCGTACACTGAAGCTTTCTTT,TRBV18,14,NA,TRBJ1-1,NA
CASSSHDGYTF,TGTGCCAGCTCGAGTCATGATGGCTACACCTTC,TRBV18,11,NA,TRBJ1-2,NA
CASSLELAPGETQYF,TGTGCCAGCAGCTTGGAACTAGCGCCTGGGGAGACCCAGTACTTC,TRBV5-6,15,TRBD2,TRBJ2-5,NA
CASSPSGPLGTEAFF,TGTGCCAGCAGCCCCTCGGGCCCGCTGGGGACTGAAGCTTTCTTT,TRBV7-9,15,NA,TRBJ1-1,NA
CSARVQGNYGYTF,TGCAGTGCTAGAGTTCAGGGGAACTATGGCTACACCTTC,TRBV20-1,13,NA,TRBJ1-2,many
CASSLQAGGRGEQFF,TGTGCCAGCAGCTTACAAGCGGGGGGCCGGGGTGAGCAGTTCTTC,TRBV7-2,15,TRBD2,TRBJ2-1,NA
CAISEWGQEQYF,TGTGCCATCAGTGAGTGGGGACAGGAGCAGTACTTC,TRBV10-3,12,TRBD1,TRBJ2-5,once
CAWSSVISYEQYF,TGTGCCTGGAGTTCGGTAATCTCCTACGAGCAGTACTTC,TRBV30,13,NA,TRBJ2-7,NA